This T cell receptor (beta chain) was captured by sequencing in a study of blood T cell repertoires in COVID-19 (dated by TCRdb to 2020 to 2021). As for the study more broadly: The collaborator samples originated in the United States, Italy and Spain and spanned the acute and convalescent phases of COVID-19. Where HLA class I and class II types were available, the types were taken from metadata supplied by the sample provider, not from assay-based typing. The material from the prospective study consisted of cDNA or gDNA derived from T cells, B-cell-depleted T cells, or PBMCs. The sample metadata nearly always contained a de-identified subject ID, COVID-19 status, age in years and sex. The samples were drawn from two sources: the first 160 participants of the ongoing ImmuneRACE study, and 1,254 subjects contributed by 6 global collaborators. Subjects who had been exposed to COVID-19, were actively infected with it, or had recovered from it provided the deeply sampled blood TCRbeta repertoires that made up the dataset. A freely available public database, intended as a resource for researchers studying the immune response to SARS-CoV-2, is where the repertoires were released.

Concerning this clone: Its binding antigen is unknown. Base-call qualities are not available, and no considerably larger clone is one nucleotide away.

The collaborating institutions used their own protocols to collect whole blood in K2EDTA tubes. For TCRbeta analysis, collaborator samples were shipped as frozen whole blood, as isolated PBMCs, or as DNA extracted from either sample type. TCRbeta CDR3 regions were amplified from genomic DNA using the immunoSEQ Assay, a bias-controlled multiplex PCR. Turning to the authors' computational methods: Nucleated cell counts per sample were estimated from amplification of reference gene primers within the assay. To quantify the absolute abundance of each unique TCRbeta CDR3 rearrangement, sequence reads were collapsed and filtered. For each sample, productive Simpson clonality was calculated as the square root of Simpson's diversity index over productive rearrangements. TCRdb mirrors the immuneACCESS table, restricted to in-frame sequences. Some clones are absent from its copies; in checked studies, under half trace to an unresolved V gene, and the reason for the others is unknown. V, J and clone size are taken as reported in that table, and D and trimming were inferred from the DNA itself. The sample yields about 210,000 clones; 70% to 90% were counted once. The top ten clones comprise around 3.1% of the sample.

Paper-wide results and their limitations: The amount of clinical and demographic metadata varied by source and participant and was provided uncurated.

V lost 5 bases and J lost 10 bases; the stretch between them is 15 bases long. Measured from the cysteine to the phenylalanine, the CDR3 is 14 residues long. The kept DNA is CDR3 alone, 42 bases in frame from the first base. CDR1 and CDR2, looked up from the germline V gene, are SGHTA and FQGNSA. The receptor was derived from a man aged 55 to 69 with acute or convalescent COVID-19. The chain couples TRBV7-2 to TRBJ1-6; the D region possibly corresponds to TRBD1 (6 bases align). Sequencing was performed on peripheral blood. The CDR3: CASSKNQGRSPLHF. The DNA sequence follows: TGTGCCAGCAGCAAAAATCAGGGGAGATCACCCCTCCACTTT.